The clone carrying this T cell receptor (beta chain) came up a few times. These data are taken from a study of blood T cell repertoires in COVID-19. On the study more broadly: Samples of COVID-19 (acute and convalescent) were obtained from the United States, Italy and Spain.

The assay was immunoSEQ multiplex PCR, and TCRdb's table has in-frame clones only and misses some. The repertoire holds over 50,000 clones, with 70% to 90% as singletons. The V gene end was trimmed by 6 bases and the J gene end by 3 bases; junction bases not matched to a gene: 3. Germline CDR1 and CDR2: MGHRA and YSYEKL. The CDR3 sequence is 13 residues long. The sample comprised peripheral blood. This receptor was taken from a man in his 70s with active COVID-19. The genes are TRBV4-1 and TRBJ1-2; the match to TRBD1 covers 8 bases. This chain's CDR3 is CASRRTGHYGYTF. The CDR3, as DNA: TGCGCCAGCAGAAGGACAGGGCACTATGGCTACACCTTC.